One sample yielded the 20 T cell receptor beta chains listed below, sequenced in a study of cytomegalovirus exposure and HLA in healthy donors (dated by TCRdb to 2016 to 2017). Library preparation was by the immunoSEQ multiplex PCR assay. A mixture of 60 forward primers for TCR Vbeta segments and 13 reverse primers for TCR Jbeta segments was used in the multiplex PCR. The source is immuneACCESS, and TCRdb retained only in-frame sequences with V and J called. Part of the clones is not carried over; for the studies checked, unresolved V genes explain less than half of this, and the remainder is unexplained. Across this sample there are about 99,000 clones, with roughly 85% seen only once. The ten top clones hold roughly 5% of the sample. The sample consisted of PBMCs. These receptors were collected from a man between 60 and 75 years old in good health and CMV-seropositive.

The CDR3 loop reads CASSLALQGPYEQYF. The CDR3 DNA is TGCGCCAGCAGCTTGGCTCTTCAGGGCCCCTACGAGCAGTACTTC. This sequence joins TRBV5-1 and TRBJ2-5, with D perhaps TRBD1 (5 bases). Gene TRBJ2-7 matches the end of the DNA better, so the J call may be wrong. The CDR3 totals 15 residues. Germline V gives CDR1 SGHRS, CDR2 YFSETQ.

This clone appeared once. This chain uses TRBV7-2 with TRBJ1-1, with D possibly matching TRBD1 (5 bases). The CDR3 is made up of 15 amino acids. V lost 5 bases, J lost 0 bases, and 13 bases lay in between. Looked up from germline, CDR1 is SGHTA and CDR2 is FQGNSA. CDR3 in DNA: TGTGCCAGCAGCATATCAGGGATGATGAACACTGAAGCTTTCTTT. Its protein is CASSISGMMNTEAFF.

The rearrangement uses TRBV28 and TRBJ2-7; tentatively, D is TRBD2 (5 bases). The germline gives CDR1 MDHEN, CDR2 SYDVKM. The CDR3 has 14 residues. The germline V and J ends were trimmed by 8 bases and 4 bases, with 18 bases remaining between them. CDR3 nucleotides: TGTGCCAGCGGATCGAACGTCGGGGTTTACGAGCAGTACTTC. It encodes CASGSNVGVYEQYF.

The genes are TRBV5-1 and TRBJ1-6; D call uncertain. The CDR3 runs 14 residues. Germline CDR1 reads SGHRS; CDR2 reads YFSETQ. Between the trimmed V and J ends, which lost 3 bases and 10 bases, there was a span of 14 bases. The CDR3 spells CASSSEATSSPLHF. The CDR3 DNA reads TGCGCCAGCAGCTCCGAAGCGACCAGCTCACCCCTCCACTTT.

The chain links TRBV19 to TRBJ2-6; D possibly corresponds to TRBD1 (7 bases). Germline-derived CDR1 and CDR2 are LNHDA and SQIVND (reference sequence). V shed 9 bases and J shed 1 base, with 19 bases lying between them. CDR3 length: 17 amino acids. The CDR3 nucleotides are TGTGCCAGCGCAGGGGCAGGGGGGTTTTCTGGGGCCAACGTCCTGACTTTC. This codes for CASAGAGGFSGANVLTF.

This chain uses TRBV13 with TRBJ2-4, with TRBD2 identical over 10 bases. The germline V gene encodes CDR1 PRHDT and CDR2 FYEKMQ (reference sequence). The V and J ends lost 3 bases and 6 bases, in that order; junction bases with no gene match: 11. This CDR3 comprises 17 residues. CDR3 loop: CASSFQTLAGGANIQYF. The CDR3 bases are TGTGCCAGCAGCTTTCAAACCTTAGCGGGGGGAGCAAACATTCAGTACTTC.

The chain carries TRBV28 and TRBJ2-3; a possible D gene is TRBD1 (6 bases). The CDR3 is 16 amino acids. The V and J ends lost 4 bases and 2 bases respectively, with 16 bases between them. Germline CDR1 MDHEN, CDR2 SYDVKM. The CDR3 spells CASSSIQGQPTDTQYF. The CDR3 DNA reads TGTGCCAGCAGTTCCATCCAAGGACAGCCCACAGATACGCAGTATTTT.

The gene calls are TRBV6-5 and TRBJ2-1, with D tentatively TRBD2 (5 bases). Looked up from germline, CDR1 is MNHEY and CDR2 is SVGAGI. The CDR3 spans 14 residues. V was trimmed by 6 bases and J by 9 bases, leaving 18 bases between them. The CDR3 nucleotides read TGTGCCAGCAGCACCCCGGGATCCTCGAGTGAGCAGTTCTTC. It codes for CASSTPGSSSEQFF.

The gene calls are TRBV6-5 and TRBJ2-7; 8 bases map to TRBD2. The CDR3 contains 12 residues. V lost 2 bases and J lost 9; bases outside the gene matches: 3. The germline CDR1 and CDR2 sequences are MNHEY and SVGAGI. In DNA form, the CDR3 reads TGTGCCAGCAGTTACCGGGGGGGAGCGCAGTACTTC. It specifies CASSYRGGAQYF.

The V gene is TRBV6-5, the J gene TRBJ2-7; TRBD1 matches 9 bases. From germline, CDR1 is MNHEY and CDR2 SVGAGI. This CDR3 contains 13 residues. V shed 6 bases and J 5 bases; nucleotides not matched to a gene: 5. CDR3 coding DNA: TGTGCCAGCAGCCCGGGACAGGGCAACGAGCAGTACTTC. Its protein is CASSPGQGNEQYF.

The chain combines TRBV10-3 with TRBJ1-3, with 7 bases lining up with TRBD1. After removal of 11 bases from V and 0 bases from J, the junction contained 4 bases not matched to a gene. Per germline, CDR1 ENHRY and CDR2 SYGVKD. The CDR3 has 13 residues. The CDR3: CAVRTGSGNTIYF. The CDR3 DNA is TGTGCCGTGCGGACAGGCTCTGGAAACACCATATATTTT.

J is TRBJ1-2 and V is TRBV19; no reliable D call. The CDR3 spans 14 residues. Trimming took off 6 bases at V and 0 bases at J, with 11 bases between the two ends. The V gene's germline CDR1 is LNHDA and CDR2 SQIVND (reference sequence). In DNA form, the CDR3 reads TGTGCCAGTAGACCCCCCGCAGCTAACTATGGCTACACCTTC. It yields the protein CASRPPAANYGYTF.

V gene TRBV19 combines with J gene TRBJ1-1; 11 nucleotides line up with TRBD1. The CDR3 has 13 amino acids. V lost 8 bases, J lost 7 bases, and 6 bases stayed unmatched. CDR1 is LNHDA, CDR2 SQIVND, per germline (reference sequence). The CDR3 reads CASSLDRGLEAFF. CDR3 in DNA: TGTGCCAGTTCCTTGGACAGGGGGCTTGAAGCTTTCTTT.

The V call is TRBV5-1, the J call TRBJ1-6; D is undetermined. Germline CDR1 and CDR2: SGHRS and YFSETQ. This CDR3 spans 18 amino acids. The ends were cut back, 4 bases at V and 7 bases at J, with 24 bases in the middle. The CDR3, as DNA: TGCGCCAGCAGCCCGCTAAGCGGGTCCGGGGAAGGGAATTCACCCCTCCACTTT. Protein sequence: CASSPLSGSGEGNSPLHF.

This chain joins TRBV30 and TRBJ2-5; possible D gene TRBD1, 5 bases. The DNA end is more similar to TRBJ2-7, so the J call may be wrong. This CDR3 spans 12 amino acids. Germline V gene data show CDR1 as GTSNPN and CDR2 as SVGIG (reference sequence). Written as DNA, the CDR3 is TGTGCCTGGAGAACCAGGGCGACCGAGCAGTACTTC. Its translation is CAWRTRATEQYF.

This clone was seen many times. The chain is built from TRBV4-2 and TRBJ1-5, with D possibly matching TRBD1 (5 bases). The V gene's germline CDR1 is LGHNA and CDR2 YNFKEQ. V dropped 5 bases and J dropped 0 bases, with 14 bases sitting between them. There are 16 residues in the CDR3. The CDR3: CASSLGGGYSNQPQHF. As DNA, the CDR3 is TGTGCCAGCAGCTTGGGGGGAGGATATAGCAATCAGCCCCAGCATTTT.

This chain joins TRBV11-3 and TRBJ2-3, with 11 nucleotides matching TRBD2. V shed 4 bases and J 1 base; nucleotides not matched to a gene: 10. CDR3 size: 18 residues. In germline, CDR1 is SGHNT, CDR2 YENEEA. The CDR3 reads CASSSGVAGGPGTDTQYF. The CDR3 DNA sequence: TGTGCCAGCAGCTCCGGGGTAGCGGGGGGGCCTGGCACAGATACGCAGTATTTT.

This clone was seen just once. The rearrangement joins TRBV7-6 to TRBJ1-6; 8 nucleotides line up with TRBD1. Looked up from germline, CDR1 is SGHVS and CDR2 is FNYEAQ. V gave up 5 bases and J gave up 6 bases; unmatched junction bases: 9. This CDR3 has 16 residues. The CDR3 loop reads CASSPGQGLGNSPLHF. Written as DNA, the CDR3 is TGTGCCAGCAGCCCCGGACAGGGTCTGGGTAATTCACCCCTCCACTTT. The full variable domain, in which reference TRBV7-6 and TRBJ1-6 provide the parts outside the CDR3, is GAGVSQSPRYKVTKRGQDVALRCDPISGHVSLYWYRQALGQGPEFLTYFNYEAQQDKSGLPNDRFSAERPEGSISTLTIQRTEQRDSAMYRCASSPGQGLGNSPLHFGNGTRLTVT.

The V and J genes are TRBV12-5 and TRBJ2-2, with D perhaps TRBD2 (6 bases). V lost 0 bases and J lost 6, with 20 bases in between. Germline-derived CDR1 and CDR2 are LGHNT and FRNRAP. This CDR3 is built from 18 residues. Here the CDR3 reads CASGLVLGAREFAGELFF. As DNA, the CDR3 is TGTGCTAGTGGTTTGGTACTGGGCGCCCGGGAGTTCGCCGGGGAGCTGTTTTTT.

This clone has just a few counts. J is TRBJ1-1 and V is TRBV19; possibly TRBD1 for D (6 bases). The germline V gene has CDR1 LNHDA and CDR2 SQIVND (reference sequence). This CDR3 has 14 amino acids. Trimming shortened V by 3 bases and J by 4 bases, and 12 bases separated the two germline ends. CDR3 DNA: TGTGCCAGTAGTATCTCAGGGGTTGCCACTGAAGCTTTCTTT. Amino acid sequence: CASSISGVATEAFF.